This T cell receptor beta chain appears in the sequencing data of a study of cytomegalovirus exposure and HLA in healthy donors. PCR used 60 Vbeta primers and 13 Jbeta primers. Here immunoSEQ multiplex PCR was the method, and the copy in TCRdb shows in-frame clones only, minus some. The table shows 150,000 to 200,000 clones, with about 75% occurring only once. Germline CDR1 and CDR2: SNHLY and FYNNEI. The CDR3 length is 14 residues. Germline trimming cut 7 bases from V and 2 bases from J; bases unmatched to any gene: 5. Sequenced input: PBMCs. The sequence was obtained from a man aged 18 to 35 in good health and CMV-seropositive. The V call is TRBV2, the J call TRBJ1-2; 9 nucleotides match TRBD1. DNA for the CDR3: TGTGCCAGCAATCCACAGGGGGCGAACTATGGCTACACCTTC. It specifies CASNPQGANYGYTF.